This T cell receptor beta chain was recorded in a study of CD8+ T cells in alopecia areata. Extracted RNA was reverse transcribed, and the resulting cDNA served as sequencing template. The data were produced by immunoSEQ multiplex PCR, yet TCRdb's version contains in-frame clones alone and is incomplete. Among approximately 200,000 clones listed, 45% to 65% were seen once. Treatment in this sample: oral pan-JAK inhibitor, 5-10 mg twice daily. Sampling of alopecia areata patients yielded lesional scalp punch biopsies as well as peripheral blood. CDR1 is SQVTM, CDR2 ANQGSEA, per germline. This CDR3 has 15 amino acids. V lost 3 bases and J 1 base, leaving 16 bases between the germline ends. A note on this clone: Its target is not known.

Study-level points and caveats: Amid tofacitinib therapy, many expanded lesional clones stayed present in scalp and blood.

The sample was CD4+ T cells sorted from blood, taken at week 4, from a patient treated with tofacitinib. V usage is TRBV29-1 and J usage is TRBJ2-7; either TRBD1 or TRBD2 may fit D (6 bases each). This TCR derives from a human donor with alopecia areata. The CDR3 protein is CSVEVWGARSYEQYF. The CDR3, as DNA: TGCAGCGTTGAGGTCTGGGGGGCTAGATCCTACGAGCAGTACTTC.